Below are 22 T cell receptor beta chains sequenced from a single sample in a study of somatic mutations in cytotoxic T cells in rheumatoid arthritis. The method was immunoSEQ multiplex PCR; TCRdb's version includes in-frame clones alone and lacks a portion of them. This table has about 18,000 clones, over 60% appearing once. The sample taken for sequencing was CD8+ T cells sorted from blood. These receptors originate from an adult with rheumatoid arthritis.

The CDR3 loop reads CASSSPGQGPEQYF. CDR3 in DNA: TGTGCCAGCAGTTCACCGGGACAGGGTCCCGAGCAGTACTTC. The chain is built from TRBV28 and TRBJ2-7; TRBD1 matches 9 bases. V trimming: 4 bases; J trimming: 6 bases; junction bases outside the gene matches: 7. The CDR3 extends over 14 amino acids. Germline V gives CDR1 MDHEN, CDR2 SYDVKM.

The chain combines TRBV6-6 with TRBJ1-1, with 8 bases fitting TRBD1. Germline loops: CDR1 MNHNY, CDR2 SVGAGI (reference sequence). J lost 5 bases, V lost 6 bases, and 5 bases had no gene match. The CDR3 sequence is 13 residues long. DNA of the CDR3: TGTGCCAGCAGGGCAGGGGGCTCGACTGAAGCTTTCTTT. Its protein product is CASRAGGSTEAFF.

The CDR3 sequence: CAWSTPGFPNTEAFF. CDR3 sequence (DNA): TGTGCCTGGAGTACCCCTGGCTTTCCGAACACTGAAGCTTTCTTT. This chain joins TRBV30 and TRBJ1-1, with D unclear. Trimming stripped 2 bases from V and 1 base from J, with 14 bases between. Per the germline V gene, CDR1 is GTSNPN and CDR2 is SVGIG (reference sequence). The CDR3 runs to 15 residues.

The V and J genes are TRBV28 and TRBJ2-5; tentatively, D is TRBD2 (5 bases). This CDR3 region has 12 residues. V was shortened by 6 bases and J by 4 bases, with 9 bases between the two germline ends. CDR1 and CDR2 from the germline V gene are MDHEN and SYDVKM. In DNA, the CDR3 is TGTGCCAGCAGCGACCGGGGAGAGACCCAGTACTTC. It encodes CASSDRGETQYF.

This clone was seen more than once but under ten times. The chain has TRBV10-2 and TRBJ2-7; 8 bases map to TRBD1. In germline, CDR1 is WSHSY, CDR2 SAAADI. Trimming at V came to 9 bases and at J to 5 bases, leaving 3 bases not matched to a gene. This CDR3 contains 11 residues. The CDR3 loop is CASSGGNEQYF. The CDR3 DNA reads as TGCGCCAGTTCAGGGGGCAACGAGCAGTACTTC.

The genes are TRBV14 and TRBJ2-1; D possibly corresponds to TRBD2 (5 bases). V lost 4 bases to trimming and J lost 5 bases, with 12 bases between them. The CDR3 has 14 residues. Germline CDR1 and CDR2: SGHDN and FVKESK. The CDR3 here is CASSPEEQDNEQFF. The CDR3 nucleotides are TGTGCCAGCAGCCCGGAGGAGCAGGACAATGAGCAGTTCTTC.

This clone was detected only once. One end of the junction fails to match germline, which may point to a read error. The genes are TRBV28 and TRBJ1-2, with a possible D match to TRBD1 (5 bases). The germline V gene encodes CDR1 MDHEN and CDR2 SYDVKM. The CDR3 covers 13 residues. The CDR3 sequence: CAIAGPVMGGYTF. DNA of the CDR3: TGCGCTATCGCAGGGCCTGTGATGGGTGGCTACACCTTC.

This chain connects TRBV30 to TRBJ2-4; D uncertain. Trimming cost V 4 bases and J 6 bases, with 16 bases left between them. This CDR3 has 14 amino acids. Germline CDR1 reads GTSNPN; CDR2 reads SVGIG (reference sequence). The CDR3 DNA sequence: TGTGCCTGGAACTTCCAGGCGCTCGGAAACATTCAGTACTTC. Amino acids: CAWNFQALGNIQYF.

V is TRBV7-8 and J is TRBJ2-7; D not certain. V lost 1 base, J lost 7 bases, and 11 bases lay in between. The CDR3 covers 13 residues. Germline CDR1 is SGHVS and CDR2 is FQNEAQ. CDR3 in amino acids: CASSLGGRNEQYF. In DNA form, the CDR3 reads TGTGCCAGCAGCTTAGGGGGAAGGAATGAGCAGTACTTC.

The chain links TRBV9 to TRBJ2-3; 7 bases align to TRBD2. Germline loops: CDR1 SGDLS, CDR2 YYNGEE. The CDR3 loop spans 15 amino acids. V shed 6 bases and J 0 bases; nucleotides not matched to a gene: 7. The CDR3 protein is CASNPGTTSTDTQYF. The CDR3 DNA reads as TGTGCCAGCAATCCCGGGACTACTAGCACAGATACGCAGTATTTT.

The rearrangement uses TRBV15 and TRBJ1-1, with 8 bases fitting TRBD1. V shed 0 bases and J 3 bases; nucleotides not matched to a gene: 3. Germline-derived CDR1 and CDR2 are LNHNV and YYDKDF (reference sequence). The CDR3 has 15 residues. CDR3 amino acids: CATSRDDRGDTEAFF. The CDR3 DNA reads TGTGCCACCAGCAGAGACGACAGGGGTGACACTGAAGCTTTCTTT.

The rearrangement joins TRBV5-4 to TRBJ2-7; D remains unclear. This CDR3 spans 14 amino acids. V was pared by 1 base and J by 6 bases, with 14 bases between. Looked up from germline, CDR1 is SGHNT and CDR2 is YYREEE (reference sequence). CDR3 coding DNA: TGTGCCAGCAGCTTGTCTCTGCACCCTGGCGAGCAGTACTTC. It is translated as CASSLSLHPGEQYF.

The V and J genes are TRBV18 and TRBJ2-1, with a tentative D call TRBD2 (5 bases). The length of the CDR3 is 20 residues. Between the trimmed V and J ends, which lost 3 bases and 4 bases, there was a span of 28 bases. CDR1 and CDR2 (germline): KGHSH, LQKENI. For the CDR3, the DNA is TGTGCCAGCTCACCCGGGCTAGTTGAGGTCGGGATATCTTCTTACAATGAGCAGTTCTTC. Amino acid sequence: CASSPGLVEVGISSYNEQFF.

This chain uses TRBV11-2 with TRBJ2-7, with D unresolved. The CDR3 is 12 amino acids. Germline V gene sequence: CDR1 SGHAT, CDR2 FQNNGV. V was pared by 0 bases and J by 3 bases, with 3 bases between. The CDR3 DNA reads TGTGCCAGCAGCTTAGACAGCTACGAGCAGTACTTC. Its protein is CASSLDSYEQYF.

This clone has just one count. The chain links TRBV20-1 to TRBJ2-7; D is perhaps TRBD1 or TRBD2 (5 bases each). The germline V and J ends were trimmed by 3 bases and 4 bases, with 7 bases remaining between them. The CDR3 is 11 amino acids. From germline, CDR1 is DFQATT and CDR2 SNEGSKA (reference sequence). CDR3 in amino acids: CSASGGYEQYF. The DNA of the CDR3 is TGCAGTGCTAGTGGGGGTTACGAGCAGTACTTC.

The rearrangement joins TRBV2 to TRBJ2-7; the D is unclear. There are 10 residues in the CDR3. Trimming pared 7 bases from V and 4 bases from J, leaving 5 bases between. Germline loops: CDR1 SNHLY, CDR2 FYNNEI. CDR3 sequence reads: CASTSYEQYF. The DNA for the CDR3 is TGTGCCAGCACCTCGTACGAGCAGTACTTC.

The chain combines TRBV19 with TRBJ1-2; D unresolved. V was shortened by 7 bases and J by 8 bases, with 17 bases between the two germline ends. CDR3 length: 13 amino acids. The germline V gene has CDR1 LNHDA and CDR2 SQIVND (reference sequence). CDR3 nucleotide sequence: TGTGCCAGTAAGGTCGAGGGCCCTCGGGGCTACACCTTC. Encoded protein: CASKVEGPRGYTF.

J is TRBJ2-2 and V is TRBV27, with D perhaps TRBD2 (5 bases). In germline, CDR1 is MNHEY, CDR2 SMNVEV (reference sequence). Trimming removed 3 bases at V and 1 base at J, with 9 bases between. This CDR3 comprises 15 residues. CDR3 sequence reads: CASSFPSGNTGELFF. The CDR3 DNA reads TGTGCCAGCAGTTTCCCCAGCGGGAACACCGGGGAGCTGTTTTTT.

This chain connects TRBV4-1 to TRBJ2-7; no firm D call. The CDR3 runs 14 residues. Trimming left V 1 base short and J 4 bases short, with 11 bases between. Germline lookup yields CDR1 MGHRA and CDR2 YSYEKL. The CDR3 region is CASSQVREGYEQYF. The CDR3 DNA follows: TGCGCCAGCAGCCAAGTTAGGGAAGGGTACGAGCAGTACTTC.

The chain is built from TRBV4-1 and TRBJ1-5; D is unresolved. V lost 0 bases and J 5 bases, leaving 8 bases between the germline ends. This CDR3 region has 14 residues. Germline V gene lookup returns CDR1 MGHRA and CDR2 YSYEKL. CDR3 sequence (DNA): TGCGCCAGCAGCCAAGAACGGAGAGATCAGCCCCAGCATTTT. This encodes CASSQERRDQPQHF.

This clone has just one count. The chain has TRBV10-1 and TRBJ2-1, with 7 bases identical to TRBD2. In germline, CDR1 is WNHNN, CDR2 SYGVQD (reference sequence). Unmatched junction bases numbered 6, after V lost 0 bases and J lost 4 bases. This CDR3 is built from 16 residues. The DNA of the CDR3 is TGCGCCAGCAGTGAGTCGGCGGGAGTGGTTTACAATGAGCAGTTCTTC. The encoded protein is CASSESAGVVYNEQFF.

The V gene is TRBV19, the J gene TRBJ1-1; unclear D gene. Germline CDR1 LNHDA, CDR2 SQIVND (reference sequence). V was cut by 3 bases and J by 10 bases, with 9 bases left in between. The CDR3 contains 11 residues. The CDR3 is CASSIGIRAFF. DNA for the CDR3: TGTGCCAGTAGTATCGGGATCCGAGCTTTCTTT.